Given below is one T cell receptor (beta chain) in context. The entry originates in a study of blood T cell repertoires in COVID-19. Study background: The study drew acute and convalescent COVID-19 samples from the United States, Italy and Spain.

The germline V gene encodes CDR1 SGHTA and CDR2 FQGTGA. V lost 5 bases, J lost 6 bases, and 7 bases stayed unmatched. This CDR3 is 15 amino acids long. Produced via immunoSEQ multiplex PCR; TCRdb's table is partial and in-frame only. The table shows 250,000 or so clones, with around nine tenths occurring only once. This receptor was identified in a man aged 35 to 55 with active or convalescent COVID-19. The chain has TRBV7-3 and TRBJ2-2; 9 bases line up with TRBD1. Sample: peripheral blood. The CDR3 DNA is TGTGCCAGCAGCCGAGGACAGGGGACGGCCGGGGAGCTGTTTTTT. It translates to CASSRGQGTAGELFF.